This T cell receptor beta chain was found in a study of T cell repertoires in cytomegalovirus infection. Study information: CMV infection plus the matching HLA type was flagged by public TCR beta signatures.

TCRdb fed the reads into MiXCR, producing one record per CDR3 protein. The data show about 770,000 distinct CDR3 sequences, just under 30% seen once. This clonotype was detected a few times. Its antigen is undetermined. The CDR3 covers 13 residues. CDR1 and CDR2 (germline): SGHAT, FQNNGV. V was clipped by 6 bases and J by 2 bases, with 11 bases between them. The rearrangement links TRBV11-2 to TRBJ2-7; D tentatively reads TRBD1 or TRBD2 (6 bases each). The sequence derives from a human donor in good health (CMV status not recorded). Some clones in this sample may be carry-over from other donors' samples. The material sequenced was cultured CD8+ T cells from PBMCs, taken from culture after CMV antigen stimulation. CDR3 coding DNA: TGTGCCAGCAGGGTGGGGGGCCCCTACGAGCAGTACTTC. Translation gives CASRVGGPYEQYF.